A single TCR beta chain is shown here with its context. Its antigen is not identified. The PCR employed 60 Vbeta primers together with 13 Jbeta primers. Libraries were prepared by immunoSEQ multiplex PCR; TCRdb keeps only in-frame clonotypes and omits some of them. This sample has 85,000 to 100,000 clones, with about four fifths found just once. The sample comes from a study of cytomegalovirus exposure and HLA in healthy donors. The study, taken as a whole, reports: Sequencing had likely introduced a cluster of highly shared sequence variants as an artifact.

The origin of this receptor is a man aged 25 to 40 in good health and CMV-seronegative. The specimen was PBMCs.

The CDR3 sequence is CASSVHGINQPQHF. The CDR3 DNA sequence: TGTGCCAGCAGTGTACACGGGATCAATCAGCCCCAGCATTTT. This chain uses TRBV28 with TRBJ1-5; D gene unclear. The germline V gene has CDR1 MDHEN and CDR2 SYDVKM. Trimming shortened V by 5 bases and J by 3 bases, and 11 bases separated the two germline ends. The CDR3 runs to 14 residues.